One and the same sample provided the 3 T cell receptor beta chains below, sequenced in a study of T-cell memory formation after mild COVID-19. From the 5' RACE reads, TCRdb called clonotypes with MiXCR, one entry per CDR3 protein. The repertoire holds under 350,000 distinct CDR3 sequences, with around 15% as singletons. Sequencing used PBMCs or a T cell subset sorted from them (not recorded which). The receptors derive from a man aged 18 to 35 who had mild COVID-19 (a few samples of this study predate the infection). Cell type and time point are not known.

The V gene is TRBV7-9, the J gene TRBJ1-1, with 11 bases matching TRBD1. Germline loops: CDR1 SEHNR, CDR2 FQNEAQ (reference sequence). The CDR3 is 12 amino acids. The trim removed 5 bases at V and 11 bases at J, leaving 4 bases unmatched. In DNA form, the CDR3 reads TGTGCCAGCAGCCCGGACAGGGGGCTCGCTTTCTTT. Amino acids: CASSPDRGLAFF.

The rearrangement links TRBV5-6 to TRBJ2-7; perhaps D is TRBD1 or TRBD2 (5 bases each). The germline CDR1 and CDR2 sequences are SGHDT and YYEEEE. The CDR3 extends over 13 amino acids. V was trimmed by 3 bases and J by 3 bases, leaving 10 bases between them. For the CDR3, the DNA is TGTGCCAGCAGCTCGGGACCATTCTACGAGCAGTACGTC. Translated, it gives CASSSGPFYEQYV.

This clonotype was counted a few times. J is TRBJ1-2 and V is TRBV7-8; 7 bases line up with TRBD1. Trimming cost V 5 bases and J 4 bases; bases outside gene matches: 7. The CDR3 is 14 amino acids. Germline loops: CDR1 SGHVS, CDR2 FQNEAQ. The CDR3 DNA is TGTGCCAGCAGCGCAGACAGGGACAGCTATGGCTACACCTTC. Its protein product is CASSADRDSYGYTF.